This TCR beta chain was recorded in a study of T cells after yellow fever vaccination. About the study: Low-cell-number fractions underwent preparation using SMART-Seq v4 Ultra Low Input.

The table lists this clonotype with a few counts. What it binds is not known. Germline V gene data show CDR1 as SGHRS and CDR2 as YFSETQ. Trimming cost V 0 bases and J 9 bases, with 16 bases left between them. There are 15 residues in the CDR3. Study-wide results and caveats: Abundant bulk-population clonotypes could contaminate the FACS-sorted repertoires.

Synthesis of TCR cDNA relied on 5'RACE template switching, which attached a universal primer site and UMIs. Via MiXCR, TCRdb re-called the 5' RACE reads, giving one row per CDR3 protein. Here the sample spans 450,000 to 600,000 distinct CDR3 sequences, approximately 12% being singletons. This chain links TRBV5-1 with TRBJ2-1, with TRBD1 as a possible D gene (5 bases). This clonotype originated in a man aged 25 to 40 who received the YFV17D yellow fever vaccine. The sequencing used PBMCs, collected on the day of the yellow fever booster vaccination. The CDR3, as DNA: TGCGCCAGCAGCTTGGGTGGGGCGGAAGAAGGTGAGCAGTTCTTC. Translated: CASSLGGAEEGEQFF. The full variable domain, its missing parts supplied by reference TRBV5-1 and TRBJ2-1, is KAGVTQTPRYLIKTRGQQVTLSCSPISGHRSVSWYQQTPGQGLQFLFEYFSETQRNKGNFPGRFSGRQFSNSRSEMNVSTLELGDSALYLCASSLGGAEEGEQFFGPGTRLTVL.